The source of this T cell receptor (beta chain) is a study of blood T cell repertoires in COVID-19. Study details: Donors in the United States, Italy and Spain gave samples during acute or convalescent COVID-19. PBMCs, B-cell-depleted T cells, or T cells were the source of the cDNA or gDNA that made up the material.

Original data processing: Counts of nucleated cells, estimated from reference gene primer amplification, were obtained. Libraries were prepared by immunoSEQ multiplex PCR; TCRdb keeps only in-frame clonotypes and omits some of them. V and J calls and clone size follow that table, whereas D and trimming were derived from the DNA. The sample holds just under 55,000 clones, 90% seen once. V was cut by 6 bases and J by 6 bases, with 23 bases left in between. Per the germline V gene, CDR1 is MNHNY and CDR2 is SVGAGI (reference sequence). CDR3 length: 16 amino acids. The sequencing sample was made of peripheral blood. The chain carries TRBV6-6 and TRBJ1-1, with D perhaps matching TRBD1 (6 bases). The TCR was taken from a woman in her thirties or forties with active COVID-19. CDR3 sequence: CASSSPGAGAAAEAFF. In DNA form, the CDR3 reads TGTGCCAGCAGCTCCCCCGGGGCGGGGGCGGCCGCTGAAGCTTTCTTT.